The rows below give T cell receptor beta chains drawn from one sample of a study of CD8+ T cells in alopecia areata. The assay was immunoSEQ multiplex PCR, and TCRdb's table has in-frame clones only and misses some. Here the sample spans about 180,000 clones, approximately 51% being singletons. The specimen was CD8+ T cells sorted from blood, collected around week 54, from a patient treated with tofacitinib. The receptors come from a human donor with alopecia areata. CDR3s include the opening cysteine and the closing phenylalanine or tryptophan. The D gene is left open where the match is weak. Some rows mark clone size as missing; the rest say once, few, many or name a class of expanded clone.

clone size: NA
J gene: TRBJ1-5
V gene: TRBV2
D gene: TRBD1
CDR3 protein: CASRGGGWEGNQPQHF
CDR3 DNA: TGTGCCAGCAGAGGAGGGGGCTGGGAGGGCAATCAGCCCCAGCATTTT

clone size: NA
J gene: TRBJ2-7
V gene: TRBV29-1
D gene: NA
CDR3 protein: CSVDGGETSYEQYF
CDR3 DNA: TGCAGCGTTGACGGGGGCGAGACATCCTACGAGCAGTACTTC

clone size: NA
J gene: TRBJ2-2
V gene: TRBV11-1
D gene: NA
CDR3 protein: CASSFFPDINTGELFF
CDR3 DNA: TGTGCCAGCAGCTTCTTCCCGGACATTAACACCGGGGAGCTGTTTTTT

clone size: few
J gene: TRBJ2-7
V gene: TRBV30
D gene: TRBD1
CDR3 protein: CAFGQGVHEQYF
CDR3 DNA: TGTGCCTTCGGACAGGGCGTCCACGAGCAGTACTTC

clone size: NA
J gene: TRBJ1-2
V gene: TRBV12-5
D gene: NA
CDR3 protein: CASGSRVANYGYTF
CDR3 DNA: TGTGCTAGTGGTTCCAGGGTAGCTAACTATGGCTACACCTTC

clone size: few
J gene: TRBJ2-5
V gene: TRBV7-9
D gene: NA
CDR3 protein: CASSFGQETQYF
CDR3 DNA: TGTGCCAGCAGCTTTGGCCAAGAGACCCAGTACTTC

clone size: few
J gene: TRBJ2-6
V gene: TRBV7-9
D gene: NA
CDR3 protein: CASSLSSGANVLTF
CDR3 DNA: TGTGCCAGCAGCCTGTCCTCTGGGGCCAACGTCCTGACTTTC

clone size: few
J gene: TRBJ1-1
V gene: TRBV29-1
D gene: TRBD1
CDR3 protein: CSALGQGGTEAFF
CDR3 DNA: TGCAGCGCTCTGGGACAGGGGGGCACTGAAGCTTTCTTT

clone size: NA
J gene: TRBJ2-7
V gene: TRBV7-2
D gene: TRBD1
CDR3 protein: CASSLRGQIYEQYF
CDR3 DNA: TGTGCCAGCAGCCTTAGGGGACAGATCTACGAGCAGTACTTC

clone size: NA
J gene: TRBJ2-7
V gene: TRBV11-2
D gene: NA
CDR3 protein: CASRSSGDPYEQYF
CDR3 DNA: TGTGCCAGCAGGAGCTCGGGAGATCCCTACGAGCAGTACTTC

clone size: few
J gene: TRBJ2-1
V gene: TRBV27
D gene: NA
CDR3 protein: CASRTPSSYNEQFF
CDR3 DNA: TGTGCCAGCAGAACACCTAGCTCCTACAATGAGCAGTTCTTC

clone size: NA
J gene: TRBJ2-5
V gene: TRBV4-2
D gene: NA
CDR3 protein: CASSQDSLETQYF
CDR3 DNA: TGTGCCAGCAGCCAAGACAGCTTGGAGACCCAGTACTTC

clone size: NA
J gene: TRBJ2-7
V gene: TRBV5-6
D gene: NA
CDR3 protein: CASSYGQTVYEQYF
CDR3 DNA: TGTGCCAGCAGTTACGGACAGACGGTCTACGAGCAGTACTTC

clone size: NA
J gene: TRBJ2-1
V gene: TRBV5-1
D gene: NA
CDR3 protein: CASRTGTAIWDEQFF
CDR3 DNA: TGCGCCAGCAGAACTGGGACGGCGATTTGGGATGAGCAGTTCTTC

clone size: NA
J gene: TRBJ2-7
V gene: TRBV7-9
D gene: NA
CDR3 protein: CASSLSSRQPYEQYF
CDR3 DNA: TGTGCCAGCAGCTTATCTTCCAGACAGCCCTACGAGCAGTACTTC

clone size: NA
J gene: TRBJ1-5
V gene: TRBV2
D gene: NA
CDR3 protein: CASSEAGGDNQPQHF
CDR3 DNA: TGTGCCAGCAGTGAAGCCGGGGGCGACAATCAGCCCCAGCATTTT

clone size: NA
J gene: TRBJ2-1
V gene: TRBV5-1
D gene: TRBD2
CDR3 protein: CASSLTSGVVNEQFF
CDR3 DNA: TGCGCCAGCAGCCTGACTAGCGGGGTAGTAAATGAGCAGTTCTTC

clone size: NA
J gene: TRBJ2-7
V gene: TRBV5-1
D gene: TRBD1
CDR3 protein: CASSFGQGATYEQYF
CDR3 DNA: TGCGCCAGCAGCTTTGGACAGGGGGCGACCTACGAGCAGTACTTC

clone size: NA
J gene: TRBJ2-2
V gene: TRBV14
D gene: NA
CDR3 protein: CASSQVQGRSGELFF
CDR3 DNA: TGTGCCAGCAGCCAAGTCCAGGGGAGGTCCGGGGAGCTGTTTTTT

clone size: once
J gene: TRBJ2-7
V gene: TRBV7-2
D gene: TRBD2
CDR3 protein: CASTPIGSLRDYNTYEQYF
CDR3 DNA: TGTGCCAGCACTCCGATTGGGTCCCTGCGGGACTATAACACCTACGAGCAGTACTTC

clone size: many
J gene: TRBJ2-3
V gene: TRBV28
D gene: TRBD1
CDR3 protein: CASSGQGRYTQYF
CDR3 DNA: TGTGCCAGCAGTGGACAGGGTAGATATACGCAGTATTTT

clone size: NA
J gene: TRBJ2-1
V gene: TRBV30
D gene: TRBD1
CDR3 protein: CAWSEGQTEQFF
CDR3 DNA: TGTGCCTGGAGCGAGGGACAGACAGAGCAGTTCTTC

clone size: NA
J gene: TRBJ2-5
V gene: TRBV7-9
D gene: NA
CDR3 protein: CASSSADRLNQETQYF
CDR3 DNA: TGTGCCAGCAGCTCGGCCGACAGGCTAAACCAAGAGACCCAGTACTTC

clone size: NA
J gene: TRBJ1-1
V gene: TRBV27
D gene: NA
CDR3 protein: CASSPRQMNTEAFF
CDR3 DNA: TGTGCCAGCAGTCCCCGACAGATGAACACTGAAGCTTTCTTT

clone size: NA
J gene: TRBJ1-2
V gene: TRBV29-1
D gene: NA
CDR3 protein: CSVGGTEEGYTF
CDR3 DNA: TGCAGCGTTGGGGGAACGGAGGAAGGCTACACCTTC

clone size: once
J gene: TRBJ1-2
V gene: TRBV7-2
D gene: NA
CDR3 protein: CASSSMGAAGYTF
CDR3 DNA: TGTGCCAGCAGCTCAATGGGGGCGGCTGGCTACACCTTC

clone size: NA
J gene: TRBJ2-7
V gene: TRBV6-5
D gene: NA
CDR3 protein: CASSPLDSDYEQYF
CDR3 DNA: TGTGCCAGCAGCCCTTTGGACAGCGACTACGAGCAGTACTTC

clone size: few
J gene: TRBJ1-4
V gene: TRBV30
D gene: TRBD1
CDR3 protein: CAWDRGNEKLFF
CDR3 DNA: TGTGCCTGGGACAGGGGGAATGAAAAACTGTTTTTT